These 30 T cell receptor beta chains came from one sample sequenced in a study of cytomegalovirus exposure and HLA in healthy donors. The PCR made use of 60 Vbeta and 13 Jbeta primers. TCRdb keeps only in-frame clones here, not all; method: immunoSEQ multiplex PCR. The sample carries approximately 190,000 clones, about four fifths recorded once. Sequencing was performed on PBMCs. The receptors were sampled from a young woman in good health and CMV-seronegative.

The CDR3 is CASSQDRGWGTEAFF. The DNA of the CDR3 is TGCGCCAGCAGCCAAGATCGGGGGTGGGGCACTGAAGCTTTCTTT. The genes are TRBV4-3 and TRBJ1-1; possible D gene TRBD1, 5 bases. The germline CDR1 and CDR2 sequences are LGHNA and YSLEER. Between the trimmed V and J ends, which lost 0 bases and 4 bases, there was a span of 12 bases. The CDR3 is 15 amino acids.

The J gene is TRBJ1-6, the V gene TRBV14; D is ambiguous. The CDR3 has 14 amino acids. V was trimmed by 1 base and J by 13 bases, leaving 14 bases between them. Germline CDR1 SGHDN, CDR2 FVKESK. Written as DNA, the CDR3 is TGTGCCAGCAGCCAAGGGGCTCATCTTCGGCCCCTCCACTTT. It codes for CASSQGAHLRPLHF.

The chain joins TRBV7-8 to TRBJ2-1, with a tentative D call TRBD2 (6 bases). The CDR3 covers 16 residues. CDR1 is SGHVS and CDR2 is FQNEAQ in the germline V gene. Between the trimmed V and J ends, which lost 1 base and 2 bases, there was a span of 12 bases. The DNA for the CDR3 is TGTGCCAGCAGCTTAGATGGGCTAGCGCCCTACAATGAGCAGTTCTTC. It encodes CASSLDGLAPYNEQFF.

The sample holds a few counts of this clone. J is TRBJ2-7 and V is TRBV7-9; 8 bases are a match to TRBD1. The V gene end was trimmed by 4 bases and the J gene end by 5 bases; junction bases not matched to a gene: 7. Germline V gene sequence: CDR1 SEHNR, CDR2 FQNEAQ (reference sequence). The CDR3 has 14 residues. The CDR3 spells CASSSRTGTHEQYF. The CDR3 DNA is TGTGCCAGCAGCTCGCGGACAGGGACCCACGAGCAGTACTTC.

The chain couples TRBV28 to TRBJ2-3, with 9 positions matching TRBD2. This CDR3 is built from 15 residues. Germline V gene lookup returns CDR1 MDHEN and CDR2 SYDVKM. V dropped 3 bases and J dropped 7; count of bases not matched to a gene: 8. The CDR3: CASSLSSGISHTQYF. The CDR3 nucleotides are TGTGCCAGCAGTTTGTCTAGCGGGATCTCCCATACGCAGTATTTT. Supplemented by reference TRBV28 and TRBJ2-3, the full variable domain reads DVKVTQSSRYLVKRTGEKVFLECVQDMDHENMFWYRQDPGLGLRLIYFSYDVKMKEKGDIPEGYSVSREKKERFSLILESASTNQTSMYLCASSLSSGISHTQYFGPGTRLTVL.

This chain joins TRBV28 and TRBJ1-1; D is perhaps TRBD1 (5 bases). The V end was cut by 1 base, the J end by 3 bases, with 6 bases between. CDR3 length: 13 amino acids. The germline gives CDR1 MDHEN, CDR2 SYDVKM. CDR3 protein: CASSLSGYTEAFF. The CDR3 region has the DNA TGTGCCAGCAGTTTATCAGGGTACACTGAAGCTTTCTTT.

This sequence joins TRBV18 and TRBJ1-4; 9 nucleotides match TRBD1. Losses at the gene ends were 1 base for V and 7 bases for J; bases not matched to a gene: 10. The CDR3 spans 17 residues. CDR1 is KGHSH, CDR2 LQKENI, per germline. CDR3 protein: CASSPLGQGKITEKLFF. DNA of the CDR3: TGTGCCAGCTCACCACTAGGACAGGGGAAGATTACTGAAAAACTGTTTTTT.

Concerning this clone itself: This sample includes further DNA sequences coding for the same CDR3. The chain combines TRBV18 with TRBJ1-3; 10 bases align to TRBD1. Germline CDR1 and CDR2: KGHSH and LQKENI. V lost 3 bases, J lost 1 base, and 0 bases stayed unmatched. The CDR3 contains 15 residues. CDR3 bases: TGTGCCAGCTCACCGGACAGGGGGTCTGGAAACACCATATATTTT. This sequence encodes CASSPDRGSGNTIYF.

This chain links TRBV11-2 with TRBJ2-1, with D possibly TRBD2 on 7 matching bases. V gave up 1 base and J gave up 7 bases, with 17 bases separating them. Germline CDR1 SGHAT, CDR2 FQNNGV. The CDR3 loop spans 16 amino acids. As DNA, the CDR3 is TGTGCCAGCAGCTTAGGGCGGGGGAGGGGGAATAATGAGCAGTTCTTC. It is translated as CASSLGRGRGNNEQFF.

The chain combines TRBV14 with TRBJ2-6; D is undetermined. Trimming pared 6 bases from V and 3 bases from J, leaving 12 bases between. Germline CDR1 and CDR2: SGHDN and FVKESK. The CDR3 covers 15 residues. The CDR3 reads CASRDTFGGANVLTF. CDR3 DNA sequence: TGTGCCAGCAGAGACACGTTCGGTGGGGCCAACGTCCTGACTTTC.

The rearrangement links TRBV19 to TRBJ2-7, with TRBD2 matching 8 bases. The CDR3 contains 15 residues. Germline V CDR1 and CDR2: LNHDA, SQIVND (reference sequence). The V gene end was trimmed by 6 bases and the J gene end by 1 base; junction bases not matched to a gene: 8. DNA of the CDR3: TGTGCCAGTAGGGAGACTAGCGCCTTATCCTACGAGCAGTACTTC. Translated, it gives CASRETSALSYEQYF.

This chain connects TRBV7-9 to TRBJ1-4, with 9 bases fitting TRBD1. This CDR3 region has 15 residues. The junction had 4 bases not matched to a gene; V was cut back by 5 bases and J by 3 bases. The V gene's germline CDR1 is SEHNR and CDR2 FQNEAQ (reference sequence). As DNA, the CDR3 is TGTGCCAGCAGCATAGGGGACAGGGCTAATGAAAAACTGTTTTTT. Its protein product is CASSIGDRANEKLFF. The full variable domain, its missing parts supplied by reference TRBV7-9 and TRBJ1-4, is DTGVSQNPRHKITKRGQNVTFRCDPISEHNRLYWYRQTLGQGPEFLTYFQNEAQLEKSRLLSDRFSAERPKGSFSTLEIQRTEQGDSAMYLCASSIGDRANEKLFFGSGTQLSVL.

The CDR3 loop is CASSLASREFNNEQFF. DNA of the CDR3: TGTGCCAGCAGCTTAGCGTCCCGGGAGTTCAACAATGAGCAGTTCTTC. This chain connects TRBV7-9 to TRBJ2-1; D is possibly TRBD2 (6 bases). CDR3 length: 16 amino acids. Per the germline V gene, CDR1 is SEHNR and CDR2 is FQNEAQ (reference sequence). The ends were cut back, 0 bases at V and 5 bases at J, with 14 bases in the middle.

The chain uses TRBV7-8 and TRBJ2-7; D gene unclear. The CDR3 runs to 14 residues. Trimming cost V 5 bases and J 0 bases, with 11 bases left between them. CDR1 and CDR2 from the germline V gene are SGHVS and FQNEAQ. CDR3 residues: CASSPRYSSYEQYV. CDR3 bases: TGTGCCAGCAGCCCACGATATAGCTCCTACGAGCAGTACGTC.

This clone was found once. The chain joins TRBV5-4 to TRBJ2-1, with 7 nucleotides matching TRBD1. Germline-derived CDR1 and CDR2 are SGHNT and YYREEE (reference sequence). The CDR3 runs to 16 residues. Losses at the gene ends were 0 bases for V and 6 bases for J; bases not matched to a gene: 9. The CDR3 protein is CASSLGVRDSLNEQFF. The CDR3 region has the DNA TGTGCCAGCAGCTTGGGGGTTCGGGACAGCCTCAATGAGCAGTTCTTC. Together with reference TRBV5-4 and TRBJ2-1, the CDR3 gives the full variable domain: ETGVTQSPTHLIKTRGQQVTLRCSSQSGHNTVSWYQQALGQGPQFIFQYYREEENGRGNFPPRFSGLQFPNYSSELNVNALELDDSALYLCASSLGVRDSLNEQFFGPGTRLTVL.

This chain connects TRBV30 to TRBJ2-3, with a tentative D call TRBD2 (6 bases). The CDR3 is made up of 14 amino acids. V was trimmed by 4 bases and J by 6 bases, leaving 17 bases between them. Germline CDR1 GTSNPN, CDR2 SVGIG (reference sequence). For the CDR3, the DNA is TGTGCCTGGAACTTGGGCGGGGAAGGGGATACGCAGTATTTT. This codes for CAWNLGGEGDTQYF.

The V and J genes are TRBV18 and TRBJ1-1; no clear D. Germline V gives CDR1 KGHSH, CDR2 LQKENI. The CDR3 loop spans 13 amino acids. V lost 3 bases to trimming and J lost 3 bases, with 8 bases between them. CDR3 nucleotide sequence: TGTGCCAGCTCACCGACTGAATACACTGAAGCTTTCTTT. Its translation: CASSPTEYTEAFF.

The chain has TRBV10-3 and TRBJ2-7; D is possibly TRBD1 (7 bases). This CDR3 is built from 15 residues. Trimming pared 3 bases from V and 5 bases from J, leaving 17 bases between. CDR1 is ENHRY, CDR2 SYGVKD, per germline. The DNA for the CDR3 is TGTGCCATCAGTGAACTGGCAGGGGGGATCCACGAGCAGTACGTC. Its translation is CAISELAGGIHEQYV.

V and J are TRBV7-8 and TRBJ2-3, with 9 bases that match TRBD1. Losses at the gene ends were 0 bases for V and 6 bases for J; bases not matched to a gene: 10. This CDR3 contains 17 residues. In germline, CDR1 is SGHVS, CDR2 FQNEAQ. CDR3 DNA: TGTGCCAGCAGCTTAGCGCTTGGGACAGGGCCCATGGATACGCAGTATTTT. Its translation is CASSLALGTGPMDTQYF.

This sequence joins TRBV5-4 and TRBJ1-4; possible D gene TRBD1, 5 bases. The germline V gene encodes CDR1 SGHNT and CDR2 YYREEE (reference sequence). The V end was cut by 0 bases, the J end by 5 bases, with 8 bases between. CDR3 length: 14 residues. The DNA for the CDR3 is TGTGCCAGCAGCTTGGCGACAGACAATGAAAAACTGTTTTTT. Its protein product is CASSLATDNEKLFF.

The chain recombines TRBV2 with TRBJ2-5; the match to TRBD2 covers 10 bases. The CDR3 spans 16 residues. Germline trimming cut 3 bases from V and 5 bases from J; bases unmatched to any gene: 9. Germline V gene sequence: CDR1 SNHLY, CDR2 FYNNEI. CDR3 in amino acids: CASSDGSGRSAETQYF. CDR3 bases: TGTGCCAGCAGTGATGGTAGCGGGAGGTCGGCGGAGACCCAGTACTTC.

This sequence joins TRBV5-1 and TRBJ2-5, with D maybe TRBD1 (7 bases). Germline values: CDR1 SGHRS, CDR2 YFSETQ. Trimming took off 1 base at V and 0 bases at J, with 16 bases between the two ends. This CDR3 has 17 residues. CDR3: CASSLLGSGGYQETQYF. The CDR3 region has the DNA TGCGCCAGCAGCTTGTTGGGGTCAGGGGGGTACCAAGAGACCCAGTACTTC.

The gene calls are TRBV6-1 and TRBJ2-7; the match to TRBD1 covers 11 bases. Germline V lookup: CDR1 MNHNS, CDR2 SASEGT. V dropped 3 bases and J dropped 7; count of bases not matched to a gene: 5. The CDR3 length is 14 residues. CDR3 residues: CASSDGTGGWEQYF. CDR3 sequence (DNA): TGTGCCAGCAGTGACGGGACAGGGGGATGGGAGCAGTACTTC.

The chain recombines TRBV5-1 with TRBJ2-1; 9 bases agree with TRBD2. The length of the CDR3 is 14 residues. V lost 7 bases and J lost 7; bases outside the gene matches: 9. The germline CDR1 and CDR2 sequences are SGHRS and YFSETQ. The CDR3 here is CASHEGTSRNEQFF. The CDR3 DNA sequence: TGCGCCAGCCACGAAGGGACTAGCAGGAATGAGCAGTTCTTC.

This clone is a singleton in its sample. The V gene is TRBV10-1, the J gene TRBJ2-3; 7 nucleotides agree with TRBD2. This CDR3 is 15 amino acids long. The J segment lost 5 bases and the V segment lost 4 bases, leaving 9 bases of the junction unmatched. CDR1 and CDR2 (germline): WNHNN, SYGVQD (reference sequence). CDR3: CASSGLAEGRDTQYF. CDR3 DNA: TGCGCCAGCAGTGGGCTAGCGGAGGGGAGAGATACGCAGTATTTT.

The V call is TRBV6-6, the J call TRBJ1-1, with D maybe TRBD1 (5 bases). Germline V lookup: CDR1 MNHNY, CDR2 SVGAGI (reference sequence). The ends were cut back, 0 bases at V and 3 bases at J, with 14 bases in the middle. The CDR3 has 16 residues. CDR3 in DNA: TGTGCCAGCAGTTACTCGATAGTACAGGCTGACACTGAAGCTTTCTTT. Protein product: CASSYSIVQADTEAFF.

This clone occurred once. V is TRBV7-2 and J is TRBJ2-1, with TRBD2 identical over 9 bases. Germline V gene sequence: CDR1 SGHTA, CDR2 FQGNSA. This CDR3 has 17 residues. Trimming removed 3 bases from V and 4 bases from J; junction bases left unmatched: 10. The CDR3: CASSFSKREETYNEQFF. The CDR3 coding sequence is TGTGCCAGCAGCTTTTCGAAGCGGGAGGAAACTTACAATGAGCAGTTCTTC.

The chain couples TRBV2 to TRBJ2-6, with TRBD1 as a possible D gene (5 bases). Trimming pared 7 bases from V and 3 bases from J, leaving 13 bases between. CDR1 and CDR2 from the germline V gene are SNHLY and FYNNEI. The CDR3 has 15 residues. This CDR3 is CASNRQGNGANVLTF. In DNA form, the CDR3 reads TGTGCCAGCAACCGTCAGGGAAATGGGGCCAACGTCCTGACTTTC.

This chain joins TRBV7-2 and TRBJ2-5; 14 positions agree with TRBD2. The CDR3 loop spans 17 amino acids. Germline lookup yields CDR1 SGHTA and CDR2 FQGNSA. With V trimmed by 5 bases and J by 5 bases, 10 bases remained unmatched. This chain's CDR3 is CASSLRLTSGRGETQYF. In DNA, the CDR3 is TGTGCCAGCAGCCTCCGCCTGACTAGCGGGAGGGGCGAGACCCAGTACTTC. Full variable domain (rest looked up from reference TRBV7-2 and TRBJ2-5): GAGVSQSPSNKVTEKGKDVELRCDPISGHTALYWYRQSLGQGLEFLIYFQGNSAPDKSGLPSDRFSAERTGGSVSTLTIQRTQQEDSAVYLCASSLRLTSGRGETQYFGPGTRLLVL.

This chain joins TRBV19 and TRBJ1-1, with a tentative D call TRBD1 (6 bases). The CDR3 is made up of 15 amino acids. V lost 4 bases and J lost 1, with 13 bases in between. CDR1 is LNHDA, CDR2 SQIVND, per germline (reference sequence). The CDR3 coding sequence is TGTGCCAGTAGTACCCCCGGCAGGGGGAACACTGAAGCTTTCTTT. It encodes CASSTPGRGNTEAFF.